The present entry profiles one T cell receptor (beta chain) with its context. V lost 0 bases to trimming and J lost 4 bases; unmatched junction nucleotides: 2. Per germline, CDR1 SEHNR and CDR2 FQNEAQ (reference sequence). This CDR3 is built from 14 residues. The sample is drawn from a study of blood T cell repertoires in COVID-19. Study-level information: Collection of acute and convalescent COVID-19 samples took place in the United States, Italy and Spain.

Clones were read by immunoSEQ multiplex PCR, and TCRdb kept only the in-frame ones, dropping some. The table lists 98,000 or so clones, about 82% of them singletons. The TCR was taken from a woman in her sixties in a cohort sampled during active or convalescent COVID-19. V gene TRBV7-9 combines with J gene TRBJ2-5, with 7 bases lining up with TRBD2. Sequencing was done on a sample of peripheral blood. The CDR3 DNA reads as TGTGCCAGCAGCTTAGCGGGGGGGATAGAGACCCAGTACTTC. Protein product: CASSLAGGIETQYF.